The T cell receptor (beta chain) under discussion was sequenced for a study of T cells in Graves' hyperthyroidism and ophthalmopathy (dated by TCRdb to about 2019). At the level of the whole study: Peripheral blood was collected at initial diagnosis, before any treatment. An independent validation cohort of under 20 hyperthyroidism patients and over 15 patients who later progressed to ophthalmopathy tested prospective prediction of ophthalmopathy. Following sampling, methimazole starting at 30 mg daily was given to hyperthyroidism patients, and high-dose intravenous methylprednisolone was given to ophthalmopathy patients. In several Graves' hyperthyroidism patients, the study also compared T-cell repertoires from thyroid tissue with T-cell repertoires from blood. The approximately 98 discovery patients were randomly divided into training and test sets at a 7:3 ratio. The paper reports TCR Vbeta CDR3 sequencing of 140 or so peripheral blood samples: approximately 41 ophthalmopathy, fewer than 80 hyperthyroidism and around 17 progressor patients. TCR V-J signatures able to tell the groups apart were searched for in a discovery cohort of 90 to 100 patients, of whom 43 had Graves' ophthalmopathy and 55 to 60 had stable Graves' hyperthyroidism. The paper as a whole reports these results and caveats: In cross-validation, a model built on a 13 V-J signature told ophthalmopathy apart from stable hyperthyroidism with approximately 90% sensitivity and approximately 81% specificity, and in testing the same model reached 80%/75%. Most expanded thyroid clonotypes (frequency above 0.001) were also detected in blood, a finding suggesting that blood repertoires may reflect thyroid immune responses. No statistical method was used to fix the sample size in advance, and group allocation was not hidden from the investigators. During validation, the model predicted progression to ophthalmopathy a median of around 7 months ahead of onset, with just under 71% sensitivity and 72% to 80% specificity.

CDR1 and CDR2 were assigned from the germline V gene as KGHSH and LQKENI. V lost 4 bases and J lost 0 bases, and the count of bases not matched to a germline gene is 6. The CDR3 covers 16 residues, taking in both the cysteine and the phenylalanine. Only CDR3 DNA is held: 48 bases, read in frame from base 1. In regard to this clonotype: Its antigen is not yet known. It has no much larger one-base neighbor in the sample; base qualities were not kept.

The TCR beta CDR3 regions were amplified from the RNA transcripts. The TCR CDR3 was subjected to a first round of RT-PCR using the HTBI primer set and the Qiagen OneStep RT-PCR kit. The libraries were constructed in a second round of multiplex PCR and then size-selected and purified. Libraries were sequenced paired-end with 100 bp reads on an Illumina HiSeq2000. Per the source publication's procedure: SOAPnuke was used to process the raw data, removing reads that contained adapters or uncalled bases, had a mean Phred below 15, or lacked an exact match to the constant primer or identifier. High-quality paired reads were merged using COPE v1.2.5, and each unique nucleotide sequence was defined as a clonotype. MiTCR v1.1 was used to align the clonotypes against IMGT TRBV, TRBD and TRBJ reference segments. Analysis was restricted to V-J combinations with a frequency above 0.0001, which covered roughly 99% of repertoires. A TCS score was defined as the ratio of F50 (clonal expansion) to E x V (chaos), with BLOSUM62-based TCRdist applied between CDR3 peptides within each V-J. Welch's t-statistics and random forest reduced just over 500 V-J features to about 13, which were used in a naive Bayes classifier (R e1071). Using fastp at Q25 and MiXCR, TCRdb reprocessed the public reads and kept productive beta chains. Rows with a matching CDR3 protein are joined into one entry that keeps the most common DNA and genes. TCRdb assigned the V and J calls; the authors' analysis was not used. In all, the sample holds 300,000 to 450,000 distinct CDR3 sequences, and more than 12% of those were seen once. The ten largest clones represent approximately 30% of the sample.

Stable Graves' hyperthyroidism was defined as the absence of progression to ophthalmopathy over 18 months of follow-up. Hyperthyroidism patients were newly diagnosed, with disease duration under 2 months, and aged 18 to 65 years. Exclusion was applied to patients with uncontrolled infections, other autoimmune diseases, pregnancy or lactation. Clinical symptoms, serum thyroxine and TRAb, thyroid ultrasound, and orbital computed tomography formed the basis for the diagnoses. PBMCs were isolated from 8 to 10 ml of fresh peripheral blood by Ficoll-Paque density gradient centrifugation. Total RNA was extracted using Trizol reagent, and RNA quality was assessed on an Agilent 2100 Bioanalyzer.

The receptor was isolated from a woman aged 25 to 39 with Graves' hyperthyroidism. Recombination linked TRBV18 to TRBJ2-5; TRBD2 agrees with 9 junctional bases. Sequenced material: blood. CDR3 region: CASSRLAGTYQETQYF. The nucleotides read TGTGCCAGCTCACGTCTAGCGGGGACGTACCAAGAGACCCAGTACTTC.